These 2 T cell receptor beta chains were sequenced from one sample in a study of blood T cell repertoires in COVID-19. Libraries were prepared by immunoSEQ multiplex PCR; TCRdb keeps only in-frame clonotypes and omits some of them. Among 180,000 or so clones listed, about 80% were seen once. Sample: PBMCs or T cells enriched from blood (not recorded which). All receptors derive from a man between 60 and 75 years old who had been exposed to COVID-19.

This clone has only a few counts. The chain links TRBV6-5 to TRBJ1-2; D is possibly TRBD1 (5 bases). The CDR3 totals 15 residues. Germline loops: CDR1 MNHEY, CDR2 SVGAGI. Trimming took off 6 bases at V and 6 bases at J, with 20 bases between the two ends. CDR3 in amino acids: CASSRGTGLWDGYTF. In nucleotides, the CDR3 is TGTGCCAGCAGCCGTGGGACGGGACTTTGGGATGGCTACACCTTC.

V and J are TRBV10-3 and TRBJ2-5, with 13 bases fitting TRBD2. J lost 3 bases, V lost 3 bases, and 1 base had no gene match. The CDR3 runs 15 residues. Per germline, CDR1 ENHRY and CDR2 SYGVKD. The CDR3, as DNA: TGTGCCATCAGTGACGGGACTAGCGGGAAAGAGACCCAGTACTTC. This encodes CAISDGTSGKETQYF.